The source of this T cell receptor beta chain is a study of blood T cell repertoires in COVID-19. On the study more broadly: Material from acute and convalescent COVID-19 was sourced from the United States, Italy and Spain.

CDR1 SGDLS and CDR2 YYNGEE come from the germline V gene. V was trimmed by 3 bases and J by 9 bases, leaving 10 bases between them. The CDR3 sequence is 12 residues long. Original methodology: Amplified reference gene primers provided the basis for estimating nucleated cell counts. This table comes from immunoSEQ multiplex PCR, and its TCRdb copy is limited to in-frame clones, with some not included. V and J calls and clone size are copied from that table; D and trimming were computed from the DNA. Of a few hundred thousand clones listed, 85% were seen once; the top ten hold 3% to 4%. J is TRBJ2-1 and V is TRBV9; D unresolved. Sequencing used peripheral blood. The receptor comes from a woman aged 18 to 35 with acute or convalescent COVID-19. DNA of the CDR3: TGTGCCAGCAGCGCCCCCAGCGTTGAGCAGTTCTTC. Encoded protein: CASSAPSVEQFF.